These 27 T cell receptor beta chains originate from one sample sequenced in a study of response to subunit inactivated influenza vaccine. TCRdb used MiXCR to reprocess the RT-PCR reads, holding one entry per CDR3 protein. The data hold some 640,000 distinct CDR3 sequences, with 14% observed a single time. The sequencing used PBMCs from blood, collected 14 days before vaccination. These receptors were obtained from a man aged 50-59 years who received an inactivated influenza vaccine.

This clonotype was observed a handful of times. V is TRBV11-2 and J is TRBJ1-2; possible D gene TRBD1, 5 bases. Germline lookup yields CDR1 SGHAT and CDR2 FQNNGV. The CDR3 extends over 13 amino acids. The V end lost 5 bases, the J end lost 4 bases, and 11 bases lay between the germline ends. The CDR3: CASSTGTSYGYTF. The DNA for the CDR3 is TGTGCCAGCAGCACCGGGACGAGCTATGGCTACACCTTC.

At least ten counts were recorded for this clonotype. V and J are TRBV12-3 or TRBV12-4 and TRBJ2-3; D ambiguous. Trimming removed 7 bases from V and 3 bases from J, with 14 bases in between. The CDR3 has 14 residues. CDR3 region: CASTPTGLTDTQYF. The CDR3 coding sequence is TGTGCCAGCACCCCGACTGGATTAACAGATACGCAGTATTTT.

This clonotype was seen only a few times. This rearrangement joins TRBV6-1 to TRBJ2-6; D gene uncertain. The germline CDR1 and CDR2 sequences are MNHNS and SASEGT. V lost 0 bases and J lost 1, with 16 bases in between. This CDR3 has 19 residues. DNA for the CDR3: TGTGCCAGCAGTGAAGCGAGGTCATCCGTGGGGTCTGGGGCCAACGTCCTGACTTTC. Translating it yields CASSEARSSVGSGANVLTF.

This clonotype was seen a few times. The chain is built from TRBV5-1 and TRBJ2-4, with 16 nucleotides matching TRBD2. This CDR3 is 20 amino acids long. Germline CDR1 and CDR2: SGHRS and YFSETQ. Losses at the gene ends were 1 base for V and 4 bases for J; bases not matched to a gene: 11. The CDR3 protein is CASSLNPGLAGGLTKNIQYF. For the CDR3, the DNA is TGCGCCAGCAGCTTGAACCCGGGACTAGCGGGGGGGCTGACGAAAAACATTCAGTACTTC.

This chain joins TRBV20-1 and TRBJ1-2; 7 bases match TRBD1. Unmatched junction bases numbered 15, after V lost 1 base and J lost 4 bases. Germline V gene sequence: CDR1 DFQATT, CDR2 SNEGSKA (reference sequence). CDR3 length: 17 residues. The CDR3: CSARGPKGQKDFYGYTF. The CDR3 DNA reads as TGCAGTGCTAGAGGACCTAAGGGACAGAAAGATTTCTATGGCTACACCTTC.

The chain uses TRBV6-2 or TRBV6-3 and TRBJ1-5; perhaps TRBD1 as D (5 bases). CDR1 MNHEY and CDR2 SVGEGT come from the germline V gene. V gave up 2 bases and J gave up 11 bases, with 13 bases separating them. The length of the CDR3 is 13 residues. CDR3 nucleotide sequence: TGTGCCAGCAGTTACGCCAGGGCAGCGACCCAGCATTTT. The encoded protein is CASSYARAATQHF.

There are a few counts of this clonotype. This rearrangement joins TRBV20-1 to TRBJ2-3; 9 nucleotides match TRBD2. Germline CDR1 and CDR2: DFQATT and SNEGSKA (reference sequence). This CDR3 is 16 amino acids long. The junction had 7 bases not matched to a gene; V was cut back by 3 bases and J by 0 bases. CDR3 nucleotides: TGCAGTGCTAGGAGTAGCGGGAGCCCTAGCACAGATACGCAGTATTTT. Translation gives CSARSSGSPSTDTQYF.

In its sample, this clonotype was seen a few times. One end of the junction does not line up with germline, which may come from a read error. V gene TRBV4-3 combines with J gene TRBJ2-3, with D possibly TRBD2 on 6 matching bases. The V gene's germline CDR1 is LGHNA and CDR2 YSLEER. The CDR3 runs to 15 residues. Written as DNA, the CDR3 is TGCGCCAGCAGCCAAACCAATCAAAGACTAGATCCGCAGTATTTT. Translated: CASSQTNQRLDPQYF.

V and J are TRBV7-2 and TRBJ2-7; 8 bases agree with TRBD2. The length of the CDR3 is 16 residues. After removal of 4 bases from V and 1 base from J, the junction contained 9 bases not matched to a gene. Germline assignment: CDR1 SGHTA and CDR2 FQGNSA. The CDR3 sequence is CASSSRGSSGSYEQYF. Here the CDR3 DNA reads TGTGCCAGCAGCTCACGAGGCTCTAGCGGGTCCTACGAGCAGTACTTC.

This clonotype was seen more than once but under ten times. The genes are TRBV29-1 and TRBJ2-1; 11 bases align to TRBD1. Germline V lookup: CDR1 SQVTM, CDR2 ANQGSEA. This CDR3 has 13 residues. V trimming: 6 bases; J trimming: 8 bases; junction bases outside the gene matches: 6. The CDR3 nucleotides read TGCAGCGTCAGGACAGGGGGCAGGTATGAGCAGTTCTTC. Translated, it gives CSVRTGGRYEQFF.

The rearrangement joins TRBV3-1 to TRBJ2-7, with D hard to call. V was pared by 4 bases and J by 7 bases, with 14 bases between. Germline V gene sequence: CDR1 LGHDT, CDR2 YNNKEL (reference sequence). The CDR3 is made up of 13 amino acids. This chain's CDR3 is CASSPRASGEQYF. As DNA, the CDR3 is TGTGCCAGCAGCCCCCGGGCCTCTGGGGAGCAGTACTTC.

There are a few counts of this clonotype. V and J are TRBV6-2 or TRBV6-3 and TRBJ2-7; 9 bases align to TRBD1. J gave up 0 bases and V 6 bases, and 12 bases lay outside the gene matches. The length of the CDR3 is 17 residues. From germline, CDR1 is MNHEY and CDR2 SVGEGT. The CDR3 DNA reads as TGTGCCAGCAGACACGAAAGGACAGGGGTATACTCCTACGAGCAGTACTTC. Protein sequence: CASRHERTGVYSYEQYF.

The rearrangement uses TRBV5-1 and TRBJ2-1; a weak D match, TRBD1 (6 bases). The V end lost 0 bases, the J end lost 5 bases, and 18 bases lay between the germline ends. In germline, CDR1 is SGHRS, CDR2 YFSETQ. This CDR3 spans 17 amino acids. The CDR3 region has the DNA TGCGCCAGCAGCTTGGAATCAGGGGACCCGTGGAACAATGAGCAGTTCTTC. This codes for CASSLESGDPWNNEQFF.

The J gene is TRBJ2-7, the V gene TRBV16; the D gene is possibly TRBD1 (5 bases). The CDR3 runs to 13 residues. Germline CDR1 KGHSY, CDR2 FQNENV. Trimming took 0 bases from V and 5 from J, leaving 8 bases between them. The CDR3 reads CASSQSTGNEQYF. DNA of the CDR3: TGTGCCAGCAGCCAATCCACAGGTAACGAGCAGTACTTC.

The table lists this clonotype with a few counts. This chain joins TRBV6-1 and TRBJ2-2; no reliable D call. CDR3 size: 15 residues. Germline CDR1 reads MNHNS; CDR2 reads SASEGT. Trimming removed 6 bases from V and 7 bases from J, with 18 bases in between. The CDR3 DNA is TGTGCCAGCAGACGACACCCAAGACGTATCGGGGAGCTGTTTTTT. This sequence encodes CASRRHPRRIGELFF.

The V call is TRBV10-2, the J call TRBJ1-1, with D perhaps matching TRBD1 (6 bases). The CDR3 has 14 amino acids. The V and J ends lost 6 bases and 1 base respectively, with 12 bases between them. Germline V gene lookup returns CDR1 WSHSY and CDR2 SAAADI. The chain's CDR3 is CASRDWTANTEAFF. The CDR3 DNA follows: TGCGCCAGCAGGGATTGGACAGCGAACACTGAAGCTTTCTTT.

V usage is TRBV28 and J usage is TRBJ2-1; a weak D match, TRBD1 (5 bases). This CDR3 region has 14 residues. V lost 7 bases and J 0 bases, leaving 10 bases between the germline ends. Germline lookup yields CDR1 MDHEN and CDR2 SYDVKM. The CDR3 DNA sequence: TGTGCCAGCATATGGACACACTCCTACAATGAGCAGTTCTTC. Translation: CASIWTHSYNEQFF.

This clonotype was observed a few times. V and J are TRBV6-2 or TRBV6-3 and TRBJ2-6, with D tentatively TRBD2 (5 bases). V shed 7 bases and J shed 2 bases, with 12 bases lying between them. Germline V CDR1 and CDR2: MNHEY, SVGEGT. The CDR3 has 15 residues. The CDR3 bases are TGTGCCAGCACTCCCTGGGGAGCTGGGGCCAACGTCCTGACTTTC. As protein: CASTPWGAGANVLTF.

The rearrangement uses TRBV2 and TRBJ1-2; no clear D. The CDR3 consists of 13 residues. V was shortened by 1 base and J by 3 bases, with 6 bases between the two germline ends. Germline V CDR1 and CDR2: SNHLY, FYNNEI. This CDR3 reads CASSEDSHYGYTF. The CDR3, as DNA: TGTGCCAGCAGTGAAGACAGCCACTATGGCTACACCTTC.

The table lists this clonotype with a few counts. This rearrangement joins TRBV29-1 to TRBJ2-5, with D possibly TRBD2 on 6 matching bases. Between the trimmed V and J ends, which lost 6 bases and 2 bases, there was a span of 13 bases. Looked up from germline, CDR1 is SQVTM and CDR2 is ANQGSEA. The CDR3 has 13 residues. This CDR3 is CSVGLVMQETQYF. The CDR3 nucleotides are TGCAGCGTGGGACTGGTCATGCAAGAGACCCAGTACTTC.

This clonotype occurred a few times. The rearrangement joins TRBV6-2 or TRBV6-3 to TRBJ1-1; the D is unclear. The V end was cut by 6 bases, the J end by 0 bases, with 8 bases between. This CDR3 is built from 13 residues. From germline, CDR1 is MNHEY and CDR2 SVGEGT. The CDR3 loop is CASSYNMNTEAFF. CDR3 nucleotide sequence: TGTGCCAGCAGCTATAATATGAACACTGAAGCTTTCTTT.

This clonotype showed up just a few times. The J gene is TRBJ2-1, the V gene TRBV27, with D hard to call. Between the trimmed V and J ends, which lost 1 base and 3 bases, there was a span of 13 bases. This CDR3 contains 16 residues. The germline V gene encodes CDR1 MNHEY and CDR2 SMNVEV (reference sequence). The CDR3 DNA reads as TGTGCCAGCAGTTTATGGGTAACCAAGCGCTACAATGAGCAGTTCTTC. Its protein is CASSLWVTKRYNEQFF.

This chain uses TRBV7-2 with TRBJ1-1, with 10 positions matching TRBD1. The germline gives CDR1 SGHTA, CDR2 FQGNSA. The CDR3 is made up of 16 amino acids. J lost 2 bases, V lost 1 base, and 4 bases had no gene match. CDR3 amino acids: CASSLVGQGVNTEAFF. CDR3 DNA sequence: TGTGCCAGCAGCTTAGTTGGACAGGGGGTAAACACTGAAGCTTTCTTT.

This clonotype was picked up many times. This chain uses TRBV10-3 with TRBJ2-1; tentatively, D is TRBD1 (5 bases). CDR3 length: 13 residues. With 6 bases removed from V and 4 bases from J, the gap between germline ends came to 10 bases. Germline V gene sequence: CDR1 ENHRY, CDR2 SYGVKD. CDR3 in DNA: TGTGCCATCAGCCAGGGCCAGTACAATGAGCAGTTCTTC. This translates into CAISQGQYNEQFF.

Here the CDR3 reads CAISESGSGGANEQFF. The CDR3 nucleotides are TGTGCCATCAGTGAGTCAGGAAGCGGGGGGGCCAATGAGCAGTTCTTC. The rearrangement joins TRBV10-3 to TRBJ2-1, with TRBD2 matching 10 bases. The V segment lost 0 bases and the J segment 6 bases; nucleotides outside the gene matches: 5. This CDR3 region has 16 residues. CDR1 and CDR2 from the germline V gene are ENHRY and SYGVKD.

This sequence joins TRBV5-1 and TRBJ1-6; D is ambiguous. The CDR3 extends over 13 amino acids. Germline V CDR1 and CDR2: SGHRS, YFSETQ. Trimming shortened V by 1 base and J by 8 bases, and 7 bases separated the two germline ends. The CDR3: CASSLTRDSPLHF. The CDR3 coding sequence is TGCGCCAGCAGCTTGACACGGGATTCACCCCTCCACTTT.

This clonotype was found a few times. The chain employs TRBV12-3 or TRBV12-4 and TRBJ1-3; D unclear. The CDR3 covers 14 residues. Trimming stripped 6 bases from V and 3 bases from J, with 12 bases between. Here the CDR3 reads CASSPYRRGNTIYF. The CDR3 nucleotides read TGTGCCAGCAGCCCCTATCGCCGTGGAAACACCATATATTTT.